The 25 T cell receptor beta chains below come from one sample, sequenced in a study of beta chain features in type 1 diabetes. Whole-study results and caveats: Across all four CD4+ subsets, people with type 1 diabetes showed modestly shorter TCRB CDR3s.

Antigens of these TCRs are unknown. The investigators reverse transcribed all of the isolated RNA, so they sequenced expressed TCRB transcripts. Profiling relied on immunoSEQ multiplex PCR, and the TCRdb table lists in-frame clones only, not all of them. Of roughly 150,000 clones in the sample, roughly 8% are singletons; the top ten hold roughly 0.5%. Input material: central memory CD4+ T cells from blood. The receptors come from a man aged 18 to 30 with type 1 diabetes.

The V gene is TRBV28, the J gene TRBJ1-5; TRBD1 is a possible D gene (5 bases). V lost 7 bases, J lost 2 bases, and 18 bases lay in between. The CDR3 has 16 amino acids. The germline V gene has CDR1 MDHEN and CDR2 SYDVKM. CDR3 in amino acids: CASTSRGGYGNQPQHF. DNA of the CDR3: TGTGCCAGCACTTCGCGGGGGGGTTATGGCAATCAGCCCCAGCATTTT. The full variable domain, its missing parts supplied by reference TRBV28 and TRBJ1-5, is DVKVTQSSRYLVKRTGEKVFLECVQDMDHENMFWYRQDPGLGLRLIYFSYDVKMKEKGDIPEGYSVSREKKERFSLILESASTNQTSMYLCASTSRGGYGNQPQHFGDGTRLSIL.

The chain couples TRBV10-3 to TRBJ2-6; 10 bases agree with TRBD1. V shed 0 bases and J 5 bases; nucleotides not matched to a gene: 7. This CDR3 spans 18 amino acids. Germline CDR1 is ENHRY and CDR2 is SYGVKD. In DNA form, the CDR3 reads TGTGCCATCAGTGAGTCGCCGGGACAGGGGATTAGGGCCAACGTCCTGACTTTC. It codes for CAISESPGQGIRANVLTF.

This clone was seen repeatedly, ten times or more. The sample contains more than one DNA sequence encoding this CDR3. The genes are TRBV13 and TRBJ2-7, with D possibly being TRBD2 (5 bases). The CDR3 has 13 residues. CDR1 and CDR2 from the germline V gene are PRHDT and FYEKMQ (reference sequence). The V gene lost 1 base and the J gene lost 2 bases, with 6 bases spanning the gap. CDR3 DNA: TGTGCCAGCAGCTTAGCCGGGACCTACGAGCAGTACTTC. Amino acid sequence: CASSLAGTYEQYF.

This clone turned up a few times. The rearrangement uses TRBV19 and TRBJ2-7; 9 bases map to TRBD2. The V and J ends lost 6 bases and 3 bases, in that order; junction bases with no gene match: 6. CDR3 size: 14 residues. Germline CDR1 and CDR2: LNHDA and SQIVND (reference sequence). The CDR3 DNA follows: TGTGCCAGTAGCAGGGAAGCGGGGGGCTACGAGCAGTACTTC. Its protein product is CASSREAGGYEQYF. Filled out from reference TRBV19 and TRBJ2-7, the complete variable domain reads DGGITQSPKYLFRKEGQNVTLSCEQNLNHDAMYWYRQDPGQGLRLIYYSQIVNDFQKGDIAEGYSVSREKKESFPLTVTSAQKNPTAFYLCASSREAGGYEQYFGPGTRLTVT.

The chain joins TRBV5-1 to TRBJ1-2, with TRBD1 matching 7 bases. Germline trimming cut 3 bases from V and 11 bases from J; bases unmatched to any gene: 16. Looked up from germline, CDR1 is SGHRS and CDR2 is YFSETQ. CDR3 length equals 15 residues. This chain's CDR3 is CASSSGQPQSYRYTF. In DNA, the CDR3 is TGCGCCAGCAGCTCGGGACAGCCACAATCCTATCGATACACCTTC.

Of note for this clone: The sample has other DNA sequences that encode this CDR3 too. The gene calls are TRBV5-4 and TRBJ1-2, with D maybe TRBD1 (5 bases). There are 13 residues in the CDR3. V was clipped by 0 bases and J by 6 bases, with 9 bases between them. Germline V CDR1 and CDR2: SGHNT, YYREEE (reference sequence). The CDR3 loop reads CASSLVAGNGYTF. The DNA of the CDR3 is TGTGCCAGCAGCTTGGTCGCAGGGAATGGCTACACCTTC.

This clone was counted a few times. The gene calls are TRBV7-9 and TRBJ1-2; TRBD1 aligns across 9 bases. CDR1 SEHNR and CDR2 FQNEAQ come from the germline V gene (reference sequence). The CDR3 has 15 amino acids. The ends lost 2 bases at V and 7 bases at J; junction bases unmatched: 8. CDR3 loop: CASSLWDRASGGYTF. As DNA, the CDR3 is TGTGCCAGCAGCTTATGGGACAGGGCCTCGGGTGGCTACACCTTC.

The gene calls are TRBV14 and TRBJ1-2; possibly TRBD1 for D (5 bases). The CDR3 spans 14 residues. With 4 bases removed from V and 3 bases from J, the gap between germline ends came to 12 bases. CDR1 is SGHDN and CDR2 is FVKESK in the germline V gene. CDR3: CASSPGQGYYGYTF. In DNA form, the CDR3 reads TGTGCCAGCAGCCCAGGGCAGGGTTACTATGGCTACACCTTC.

This clone was counted a few times. The CDR3 region is CASSPSGGTDTQYF. The DNA of the CDR3 is TGTGCCAGCTCCCCTAGCGGGGGCACAGATACGCAGTATTTT. The V call is TRBV18, the J call TRBJ2-3; 9 nucleotides match TRBD2. This CDR3 spans 14 amino acids. V was pared by 6 bases and J by 1 base, with 2 bases of the junction left unmatched. In germline, CDR1 is KGHSH, CDR2 LQKENI.

This clone showed up just a few times. The chain recombines TRBV15 with TRBJ1-2; D gene uncertain. The CDR3 spans 12 residues. Germline values: CDR1 LNHNV, CDR2 YYDKDF (reference sequence). Trimming left V 5 bases short and J 4 bases short, with 8 bases between. The CDR3 DNA follows: TGTGCCACCAGCGGCGCGGGCTATGGCTACACCTTC. The encoded protein is CATSGAGYGYTF.

This clone was seen a handful of times. The chain recombines TRBV15 with TRBJ2-1; 12 bases line up with TRBD1. The CDR3 contains 17 residues. From germline, CDR1 is LNHNV and CDR2 YYDKDF (reference sequence). The ends lost 1 base at V and 8 bases at J; junction bases unmatched: 9. The CDR3, as DNA: TGTGCCACCAGCAGAGGATCCGGGACAGGGGGCTCGGATGAGCAGTTCTTC. Translating gives CATSRGSGTGGSDEQFF.

The rearrangement links TRBV2 to TRBJ2-2; 7 nucleotides match TRBD1. The length of the CDR3 is 14 residues. The germline V gene encodes CDR1 SNHLY and CDR2 FYNNEI. The V segment lost 4 bases and the J segment 3 bases; nucleotides outside the gene matches: 2. CDR3 loop: CASSVGQHTGELFF. In DNA, the CDR3 is TGTGCCAGCAGTGTGGGACAGCACACCGGGGAGCTGTTTTTT.

This clone was recorded a few times. The J gene is TRBJ2-1, the V gene TRBV14; possibly TRBD1 for D (5 bases). The CDR3 length is 14 residues. CDR1 and CDR2 from the germline V gene are SGHDN and FVKESK. Trimming left V 0 bases short and J 5 bases short, with 8 bases between. The CDR3 region is CASSQDPGNNEQFF. The DNA of the CDR3 is TGTGCCAGCAGCCAAGATCCAGGGAACAATGAGCAGTTCTTC. Full variable domain (missing parts from reference TRBV14 and TRBJ2-1): EAGVTQFPSHSVIEKGQTVTLRCDPISGHDNLYWYRRVMGKEIKFLLHFVKESKQDESGMPNNRFLAERTGGTYSTLKVQPAELEDSGVYFCASSQDPGNNEQFFGPGTRLTVL.

The J gene is TRBJ2-6, the V gene TRBV11-2, with D possibly matching TRBD2 (5 bases). The V gene lost 4 bases and the J gene lost 0 bases, with 7 bases spanning the gap. The CDR3 contains 15 residues. The germline CDR1 and CDR2 sequences are SGHAT and FQNNGV. CDR3 in DNA: TGTGCCAGCAGCTCCACTAGCTCTGGGGCCAACGTCCTGACTTTC. Amino acids: CASSSTSSGANVLTF.

This clone was counted only a few times. The rearrangement links TRBV29-1 to TRBJ1-1, with TRBD1 as a possible D gene (6 bases). Deletions cut 5 bases from V and 1 base from J, with 14 bases between. This CDR3 has 14 amino acids. Germline assignment: CDR1 SQVTM and CDR2 ANQGSEA. CDR3 sequence reads: CSVTQGGRNTEAFF. The CDR3 region has the DNA TGCAGCGTTACACAGGGAGGGAGGAACACTGAAGCTTTCTTT. Looking up the rest from reference TRBV29-1 and TRBJ1-1 gives the full variable domain: SAVISQKPSRDICQRGTSLTIQCQVDSQVTMMFWYRQQPGQSLTLIATANQGSEATYESGFVIDKFPISRPNLTFSTLTVSNMSPEDSSIYLCSVTQGGRNTEAFFGQGTRLTVV.

CDR3 region: CASSRAEIHQETQYF. The CDR3 DNA sequence: TGTGCCAGCTCACGGGCAGAAATCCACCAAGAGACCCAGTACTTC. The genes are TRBV18 and TRBJ2-5; no clear D. CDR3 size: 15 residues. Germline V gene sequence: CDR1 KGHSH, CDR2 LQKENI. V shed 4 bases and J shed 0 bases, with 12 bases lying between them.

V and J are TRBV2 and TRBJ1-2, with TRBD1 identical over 7 bases. Germline values: CDR1 SNHLY, CDR2 FYNNEI. Trimming removed 4 bases from V and 8 bases from J; junction bases left unmatched: 13. This CDR3 has 15 amino acids. The DNA of the CDR3 is TGTGCCAGCAGTGCTCCGGACAGGTCGAGTAGGGGCTACACCTTC. This sequence encodes CASSAPDRSSRGYTF.

This clone has more than one count but fewer than ten. The chain combines TRBV7-2 with TRBJ2-5; D gene uncertain. Germline CDR1 SGHTA, CDR2 FQGNSA. CDR3 length: 14 residues. The V end lost 6 bases, the J end lost 3 bases, and 14 bases lay between the germline ends. CDR3 amino acids: CASRPDSREETQYF. CDR3 nucleotides: TGTGCCAGCAGACCAGATTCTAGAGAAGAGACCCAGTACTTC.

V usage is TRBV18 and J usage is TRBJ1-1; 10 nucleotides line up with TRBD1. From germline, CDR1 is KGHSH and CDR2 LQKENI. The junction had 2 bases not matched to a gene; V was cut back by 4 bases and J by 3 bases. The CDR3 is 14 amino acids. In DNA form, the CDR3 reads TGTGCCAGCTCACAGACAGGGGGCTACACTGAAGCTTTCTTT. This translates into CASSQTGGYTEAFF.

The rearrangement joins TRBV30 to TRBJ1-6; 8 bases match TRBD1. The CDR3 is 16 residues long. V lost 5 bases to trimming and J lost 10 bases; unmatched junction nucleotides: 16. Germline V lookup: CDR1 GTSNPN, CDR2 SVGIG (reference sequence). The CDR3 protein is CAWGFGTGVSSSPLHF. The CDR3 DNA reads as TGTGCCTGGGGTTTCGGGACAGGAGTATCGTCCTCACCCCTCCACTTT.

There are a few counts of this clone. This chain uses TRBV5-6 with TRBJ2-7; the match to TRBD2 covers 8 bases. The CDR3 extends over 18 amino acids. Germline V CDR1 and CDR2: SGHDT, YYEEEE. Unmatched junction bases numbered 16, after V lost 0 bases and J lost 5 bases. The CDR3 sequence is CASSLAPFSGEWENEQYF. The CDR3 DNA sequence: TGTGCCAGCAGCTTGGCCCCCTTTAGCGGGGAATGGGAAAACGAGCAGTACTTC.

The chain employs TRBV18 and TRBJ2-1; 9 bases map to TRBD2. V was clipped by 3 bases and J by 9 bases; unmatched bases: 12. Germline-derived CDR1 and CDR2 are KGHSH and LQKENI. The CDR3 runs to 16 residues. The CDR3 protein is CASSPMGGRDGSEQFF. CDR3 in DNA: TGTGCCAGCTCACCTATGGGCGGGAGGGACGGCTCTGAGCAGTTCTTC. The full variable domain, completed using reference TRBV18 and TRBJ2-1, is NAGVMQNPRHLVRRRGQEARLRCSPMKGHSHVYWYRQLPEEGLKFMVYLQKENIIDESGMPKERFSAEFPKEGPSILRIQQVVRGDSAAYFCASSPMGGRDGSEQFFGPGTRLTVL.

The chain combines TRBV2 with TRBJ2-1; 8 nucleotides line up with TRBD2. With V trimmed by 5 bases and J by 2 bases, 2 bases remained unmatched. The CDR3 is 14 residues long. The V gene's germline CDR1 is SNHLY and CDR2 FYNNEI. The CDR3 DNA follows: TGTGCCAGCAGTCGGGAGGGGGCCTACAATGAGCAGTTCTTC. Amino acids: CASSREGAYNEQFF.

This clone was counted only a few times. The chain has TRBV7-2 and TRBJ2-3, with D hard to call. Deletions cut 5 bases from V and 4 bases from J, with 7 bases between. The germline gives CDR1 SGHTA, CDR2 FQGNSA. The CDR3 covers 12 residues. The CDR3 DNA sequence: TGTGCCAGCAGCCCTTATGCAGATACGCAGTATTTT. It encodes CASSPYADTQYF.

Notes on this clone: Other DNA sequences within the sample encode an identical CDR3. The chain joins TRBV5-4 to TRBJ2-3; D not resolved. Per germline, CDR1 SGHNT and CDR2 YYREEE (reference sequence). This CDR3 region has 12 residues. Trimming took off 4 bases at V and 2 bases at J, with 5 bases between the two ends. The CDR3 region is CASSLSTDTQYF. The CDR3 bases are TGTGCCAGCAGCCTCTCCACAGATACGCAGTATTTT.